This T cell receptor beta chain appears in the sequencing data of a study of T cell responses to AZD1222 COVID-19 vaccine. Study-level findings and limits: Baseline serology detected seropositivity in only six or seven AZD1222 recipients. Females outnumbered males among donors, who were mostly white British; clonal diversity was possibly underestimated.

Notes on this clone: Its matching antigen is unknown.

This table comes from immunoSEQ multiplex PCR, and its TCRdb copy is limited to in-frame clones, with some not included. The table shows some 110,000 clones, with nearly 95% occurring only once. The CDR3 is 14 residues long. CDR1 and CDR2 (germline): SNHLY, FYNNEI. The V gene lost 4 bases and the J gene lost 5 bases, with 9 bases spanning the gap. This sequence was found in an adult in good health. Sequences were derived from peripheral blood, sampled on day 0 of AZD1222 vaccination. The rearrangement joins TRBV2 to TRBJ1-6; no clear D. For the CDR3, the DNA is TGTGCCAGCAGTGTACAGCCGGATAATTCACCCCTCCACTTT. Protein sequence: CASSVQPDNSPLHF.